These 28 T cell receptor beta chains were sequenced from one sample in a study of blood T cell repertoires in COVID-19. Libraries were prepared by immunoSEQ multiplex PCR; TCRdb keeps only in-frame clonotypes and omits some of them. The repertoire includes around 300,000 clones, roughly 90% of them detected once, and 1.9% sits in the top ten. Input material: PBMCs or T cells enriched from blood (not recorded which). The receptors come from a woman in her sixties or seventies who had recovered from COVID-19.

This chain links TRBV7-8 with TRBJ2-3, with 10 positions matching TRBD2. V was clipped by 8 bases and J by 4 bases; unmatched bases: 9. This CDR3 is built from 15 residues. Germline CDR1 SGHVS, CDR2 FQNEAQ. The CDR3 coding sequence is TGTGCCAGCCAAATAAGCGGGAGGGCGGCAGATACGCAGTATTTT. This codes for CASQISGRAADTQYF.

The rearrangement joins TRBV6-5 to TRBJ1-6, with D possibly TRBD1 on 6 matching bases. There are 15 residues in the CDR3. V dropped 2 bases and J dropped 7 bases, with 12 bases sitting between them. Germline V gives CDR1 MNHEY, CDR2 SVGAGI. The CDR3 DNA reads as TGTGCCAGCAGTTACACATCAGGGGAAAATTCACCCCTCCACTTT. The encoded protein is CASSYTSGENSPLHF.

The chain couples TRBV7-9 to TRBJ1-2; D unresolved. V was cut by 8 bases and J by 1 base, with 5 bases left in between. CDR3 length: 11 residues. The germline V gene encodes CDR1 SEHNR and CDR2 FQNEAQ (reference sequence). Written as DNA, the CDR3 is TGTGCCAGCGCACTTAACTATGGCTACACCTTC. This encodes CASALNYGYTF. The full variable domain, its missing parts supplied by reference TRBV7-9 and TRBJ1-2, is DTGVSQNPRHKITKRGQNVTFRCDPISEHNRLYWYRQTLGQGPEFLTYFQNEAQLEKSRLLSDRFSAERPKGSFSTLEIQRTEQGDSAMYLCASALNYGYTFGSGTRLTVV.

The chain couples TRBV19 to TRBJ1-2; TRBD1 is a possible D gene (5 bases). CDR1 and CDR2 from the germline V gene are LNHDA and SQIVND (reference sequence). This CDR3 spans 16 amino acids. Trimming shortened V by 2 bases and J by 7 bases, and 20 bases separated the two germline ends. CDR3 protein: CASSIRPQTEGSGYTF. As DNA, the CDR3 is TGTGCCAGTAGTATACGGCCACAGACAGAAGGCAGTGGCTACACCTTC.

The chain uses TRBV5-5 and TRBJ1-5, with TRBD1 as a possible D gene (6 bases). The CDR3 consists of 16 residues. Germline CDR1 is SGHKS and CDR2 is YYEKEE (reference sequence). Trimming stripped 1 base from V and 5 bases from J, with 16 bases between. The CDR3 protein is CASSLTPQGVYQPQHF. As DNA, the CDR3 is TGTGCCAGCAGCTTGACTCCACAGGGAGTCTATCAGCCCCAGCATTTT.

The genes are TRBV7-8 and TRBJ2-1, with 11 bases matching TRBD2. Looked up from germline, CDR1 is SGHVS and CDR2 is FQNEAQ. The length of the CDR3 is 15 residues. With 2 bases clipped from V and 6 bases from J, the junction kept 3 bases outside the gene matches. CDR3 region: CASSLIAGGFNEQFF. CDR3 nucleotides: TGTGCCAGCAGCTTAATAGCGGGGGGGTTCAATGAGCAGTTCTTC. The entire variable domain, with the rest obtained from reference TRBV7-8 and TRBJ2-1, is as follows: GAGVSQSPRYKVAKRGQDVALRCDPISGHVSLFWYQQALGQGPEFLTYFQNEAQLDKSGLPSDRFFAERPEGSVSTLKIQRTQQEDSAVYLCASSLIAGGFNEQFFGPGTRLTVL.

This chain links TRBV18 with TRBJ1-5; a weak D match, TRBD1 (5 bases). Germline V gene data show CDR1 as KGHSH and CDR2 as LQKENI. Trimming pared 3 bases from V and 2 bases from J, leaving 11 bases between. CDR3 length equals 15 residues. CDR3 bases: TGTGCCAGCTCACCGGGGGGGGAAGGCAATCAGCCCCAGCATTTT. Protein sequence: CASSPGGEGNQPQHF.

This chain links TRBV6-5 with TRBJ1-2; 8 bases agree with TRBD1. V was clipped by 5 bases and J by 3 bases; unmatched bases: 2. Germline-derived CDR1 and CDR2 are MNHEY and SVGAGI. The CDR3 covers 13 residues. The CDR3 DNA reads as TGTGCCAGCAGTACGGGACAGGACTATGGCTACACCTTC. Residues: CASSTGQDYGYTF.

The chain combines TRBV11-2 with TRBJ1-1, with 12 bases identical to TRBD1. The germline gives CDR1 SGHAT, CDR2 FQNNGV. The ends lost 5 bases at V and 0 bases at J; junction bases unmatched: 4. The CDR3 totals 16 residues. In DNA, the CDR3 is TGTGCCAGCAGCGGGGACAGGGGGCGTGTGAACACTGAAGCTTTCTTT. This gives the protein CASSGDRGRVNTEAFF.

This chain joins TRBV7-9 and TRBJ2-1; TRBD2 matches at 9 bases. From germline, CDR1 is SEHNR and CDR2 FQNEAQ (reference sequence). CDR3 length equals 15 residues. V shed 4 bases and J 8 bases; nucleotides not matched to a gene: 9. The CDR3 nucleotides are TGTGCCAGCAGCTCGACTAGCGGAGGGGGGGATGAGCAGTTCTTC. Protein product: CASSSTSGGGDEQFF.

J is TRBJ1-4 and V is TRBV28; 9 nucleotides match TRBD1. Germline-derived CDR1 and CDR2 are MDHEN and SYDVKM. There are 15 residues in the CDR3. J gave up 2 bases and V 6 bases, and 4 bases lay outside the gene matches. The CDR3 here is CASRRGQGTNEKLFF. The CDR3 nucleotides are TGTGCCAGCAGACGAGGACAGGGGACTAATGAAAAACTGTTTTTT.

The chain joins TRBV28 to TRBJ2-3; 8 positions agree with TRBD2. The CDR3 has 12 amino acids. Germline V gene sequence: CDR1 MDHEN, CDR2 SYDVKM. CDR3 DNA sequence: TGTGTCGCAGCTAGCGGGACAGATACGCAGTATTTT. It translates to CVAASGTDTQYF.

The chain recombines TRBV29-1 with TRBJ2-7, with D possibly TRBD1 on 5 matching bases. Germline CDR1 is SQVTM and CDR2 is ANQGSEA. V shed 4 bases and J shed 6 bases, with 13 bases lying between them. This CDR3 spans 12 amino acids. The CDR3 here is CSVGQRRFEQYF. The CDR3 coding sequence is TGCAGCGTTGGACAGCGAAGGTTCGAGCAGTACTTC.

Comments on this clone: The sample carries other DNA sequences with the same CDR3. The CDR3 nucleotides read TGTGCCAGCAGTCCTGGACAGGGAAATCAGCCCCAGCATTTT. As protein: CASSPGQGNQPQHF. The J gene is TRBJ1-5, the V gene TRBV28; 8 nucleotides align to TRBD1. This CDR3 is built from 14 residues. V trimming: 5 bases; J trimming: 4 bases; junction bases outside the gene matches: 4. Germline CDR1 reads MDHEN; CDR2 reads SYDVKM. The full variable domain, in which reference TRBV28 and TRBJ1-5 provide the parts outside the CDR3, is DVKVTQSSRYLVKRTGEKVFLECVQDMDHENMFWYRQDPGLGLRLIYFSYDVKMKEKGDIPEGYSVSREKKERFSLILESASTNQTSMYLCASSPGQGNQPQHFGDGTRLSIL.

CDR3 bases: TGTGCCAGTACGCCGGGACAGGGTTCGAATGAGCAGTTCTTC. This codes for CASTPGQGSNEQFF. This chain connects TRBV19 to TRBJ2-1; 9 bases fit TRBD1. The CDR3 has 14 amino acids. V was pared by 7 bases and J by 7 bases, with 8 bases of the junction left unmatched. In germline, CDR1 is LNHDA, CDR2 SQIVND (reference sequence).

The chain uses TRBV19 and TRBJ2-7, with 9 bases matching TRBD1. After removal of 2 bases from V and 7 bases from J, the junction contained 3 bases not matched to a gene. Per the germline V gene, CDR1 is LNHDA and CDR2 is SQIVND (reference sequence). This CDR3 is 13 amino acids long. CDR3 in amino acids: CASSIYGQGEQYF. For the CDR3, the DNA is TGTGCCAGTAGTATATATGGACAGGGGGAGCAGTACTTC.

In its sample, this clone was seen once. V gene TRBV6-4 combines with J gene TRBJ2-3; 7 nucleotides match TRBD2. Germline V lookup: CDR1 MRHNA, CDR2 SNTAGT. This CDR3 has 15 amino acids. V was clipped by 3 bases and J by 2 bases; unmatched bases: 5. The CDR3 sequence is CASSELSGVTDTQYF. For the CDR3, the DNA is TGTGCCAGCAGTGAACTGAGCGGGGTCACAGATACGCAGTATTTT.

The sample holds one count of this clone. The rearrangement joins TRBV6-2 or TRBV6-3 to TRBJ2-1; 10 bases are shared with TRBD1. The CDR3 extends over 19 amino acids. Germline CDR1 MNHEY, CDR2 SVGEGT. Trimming removed 2 bases from V and 5 bases from J; junction bases left unmatched: 15. The CDR3 DNA sequence: TGTGCCAGCAGTTACACGCCGGGACAGGGGACGCCCATAAACAATGAGCAGTTCTTC. It encodes CASSYTPGQGTPINNEQFF.

The chain is built from TRBV7-2 and TRBJ2-3; TRBD1 might be the D (5 bases). The ends were cut back, 2 bases at V and 0 bases at J, with 12 bases in the middle. CDR1 and CDR2 (germline): SGHTA, FQGNSA. This CDR3 spans 16 amino acids. The chain's CDR3 is CASSLNRSPSTDTQYF. In DNA, the CDR3 is TGTGCCAGCAGCTTAAACAGGAGTCCTAGCACAGATACGCAGTATTTT. Full variable domain (rest looked up from reference TRBV7-2 and TRBJ2-3): GAGVSQSPSNKVTEKGKDVELRCDPISGHTALYWYRQSLGQGLEFLIYFQGNSAPDKSGLPSDRFSAERTGGSVSTLTIQRTQQEDSAVYLCASSLNRSPSTDTQYFGPGTRLTVL.

The chain couples TRBV30 to TRBJ1-6; D uncertain. Trimming removed 1 base at V and 7 bases at J, with 17 bases between. The CDR3 runs to 16 residues. The germline V gene encodes CDR1 GTSNPN and CDR2 SVGIG (reference sequence). The CDR3 spells CAWSGWRTYENSPLHF. The DNA of the CDR3 is TGTGCCTGGAGTGGCTGGAGGACTTACGAAAATTCACCCCTCCACTTT.

The V call is TRBV5-1, the J call TRBJ1-2, with D possibly TRBD1 on 5 matching bases. Trimming shortened V by 0 bases and J by 4 bases, and 10 bases separated the two germline ends. The V gene's germline CDR1 is SGHRS and CDR2 YFSETQ. CDR3 length: 14 amino acids. CDR3 amino acids: CASSLATAAYGYTF. The CDR3 bases are TGCGCCAGCAGCTTGGCGACAGCAGCCTATGGCTACACCTTC.

V usage is TRBV3-1 (or the pseudogene TRBV3-2) and J usage is TRBJ2-5; 9 positions match TRBD2. Trimming removed 1 base from V and 4 bases from J; junction bases left unmatched: 4. Germline V CDR1 and CDR2: LGHDT, YNNKEL (reference sequence). This CDR3 contains 15 residues. The CDR3 protein is CASSQAAAGGETQYF. The DNA of the CDR3 is TGTGCCAGCAGCCAAGCAGCAGCGGGGGGAGAGACCCAGTACTTC.

The V and J genes are TRBV5-4 and TRBJ1-2, with D unresolved. Germline V gives CDR1 SGHNT, CDR2 YYREEE (reference sequence). The CDR3 loop spans 12 amino acids. V was clipped by 2 bases and J by 5 bases, with 7 bases between them. The CDR3 DNA reads TGTGCCAGCAGCTTTTCCGGGTATGGCTACACCTTC. Protein sequence: CASSFSGYGYTF.

V and J are TRBV6-5 and TRBJ1-1; 11 bases line up with TRBD1. V lost 8 bases to trimming and J lost 10 bases; unmatched junction nucleotides: 9. The CDR3 is 13 residues long. Germline CDR1 and CDR2: MNHEY and SVGAGI. CDR3 nucleotide sequence: TGTGCCAGCTCCGGGACAGGGGGTCTTGGAGCTTTCTTT. It is translated as CASSGTGGLGAFF.

This chain uses TRBV24-1 with TRBJ1-6; D is unclear. The CDR3 runs to 14 residues. CDR1 is KGHDR and CDR2 is SFDVKD in the germline V gene. V shed 4 bases and J shed 4 bases, with 7 bases lying between them. CDR3 sequence: CATSDGHYNSPLHF. The CDR3, as DNA: TGTGCCACCAGTGACGGTCATTATAATTCACCCCTCCACTTT.

The V and J genes are TRBV28 and TRBJ1-1, with unresolved D. This CDR3 is 14 amino acids long. The germline V gene encodes CDR1 MDHEN and CDR2 SYDVKM. Trimming removed 6 bases from V and 3 bases from J, with 14 bases in between. CDR3 nucleotide sequence: TGTGCCAGCAGACTGGCAGCGCAATACACTGAAGCTTTCTTT. Translating it yields CASRLAAQYTEAFF.

This clone came up once. This chain uses TRBV4-1 with TRBJ2-5; TRBD2 aligns across 10 bases. The CDR3 totals 17 residues. The trim removed 1 base at V and 4 bases at J, leaving 9 bases unmatched. In germline, CDR1 is MGHRA, CDR2 YSYEKL. The CDR3 DNA follows: TGCGCCAGCAGCCAAGCCTCAGCGGGGGGGCGAAGAGAGACCCAGTACTTC. Encoded protein: CASSQASAGGRRETQYF.

The chain joins TRBV7-9 to TRBJ1-1, with unresolved D. This CDR3 spans 13 amino acids. Germline V lookup: CDR1 SEHNR, CDR2 FQNEAQ (reference sequence). The ends were cut back, 5 bases at V and 0 bases at J, with 7 bases in the middle. The CDR3 loop is CASSIILNTEAFF. The CDR3 DNA follows: TGTGCCAGCAGCATTATCCTGAACACTGAAGCTTTCTTT.